The clone carrying this TCR delta chain appeared a few times. The antigen is undetermined. These data originate in a study of Vδ1+ human thymocytes. Study-level points and caveats: Thymic delta-chain repertoires held 15% to 20% Vdelta2 sequences and few Vdelta3, despite high sort purity. Thymic TRG and TRD repertoires appeared highly polyclonal, with Gaussian CDR3 length distributions. Unexpected Vdelta2 sequences could cause misinterpretation of bulk repertoire data.

After alphabeta T cell depletion, CD3+ Vdelta1+ Vdelta2- thymocytes were sorted. Sequences come from RNA converted to cDNA by reverse transcription. Pooled V-gene forward primers with one constant-region reverse primer generated the CDR3 amplicons by multiplex PCR. TCRdb redid the clone calls on the multiplex PCR reads with CATT. The table lists 20,000 to 25,000 delta-chain clones, about 8% of them singletons. This CDR3 spans 19 amino acids. V lost 2 bases, J lost 3 bases, and 12 bases stayed unmatched. The germline V gene encodes CDR1 TSWWSYY and CDR2 QGS. This clonotype was sampled from a child less than two years old who had congenital heart surgery. The gene calls are TRDV1 and TRDJ1; 13 bases are shared with TRDD3. Source material: Vdelta1+ gamma-delta thymocytes from the thymus. The subset denotes: FACS-sorted CD3+ TCRalphabeta- TCRVdelta1+ TCRVdelta2- thymocytes. Here the CDR3 reads CALGETTGGYASISDKLIF. The CDR3 nucleotides are TGTGCTCTTGGGGAAACCACTGGGGGATACGCTTCTATTTCCGATAAACTCATCTTT.